These 21 T cell receptor beta chains were all obtained from the same sample, sequenced in a study of cytomegalovirus exposure and HLA in healthy donors. The study ran its PCR with 60 Vbeta and 13 Jbeta primers. Using immunoSEQ multiplex PCR, the repertoire was profiled, and TCRdb retains in-frame clones only, with some absent. The table records roughly 150,000 clones, over 70% of them present only once. The sequencing input was PBMCs. The source is a woman aged 40 to 49 in good health and CMV-seronegative.

This clone appeared once. The chain employs TRBV6-5 and TRBJ2-1; 11 positions match TRBD2. Germline loops: CDR1 MNHEY, CDR2 SVGAGI. Trimming removed 3 bases from V and 4 bases from J; junction bases left unmatched: 2. There are 15 residues in the CDR3. The CDR3, as DNA: TGTGCCAGCAGTTATGGACTAGCGGGTTACAATGAGCAGTTCTTC. Translation gives CASSYGLAGYNEQFF.

The chain carries TRBV6-5 and TRBJ2-7; 7 bases line up with TRBD1. The germline V gene encodes CDR1 MNHEY and CDR2 SVGAGI. V was clipped by 6 bases and J by 2 bases; unmatched bases: 10. The CDR3 has 15 residues. The CDR3 DNA reads TGTGCCAGCAGCCCCGGACAGGACCAAACCTACGAGCAGTACTTC. Translating gives CASSPGQDQTYEQYF.

The chain employs TRBV10-2 and TRBJ1-6; D is unclear. Trimming cost V 3 bases and J 0 bases, with 21 bases left between them. The CDR3 consists of 20 residues. The germline CDR1 and CDR2 sequences are WSHSY and SAAADI. The DNA for the CDR3 is TGCGCCAGCAGTGAACGGTGGGAGGGTACTCTCAGCTCCTATAATTCACCCCTCCACTTT. Residues: CASSERWEGTLSSYNSPLHF.

A word on this clone: This CDR3 is also generated by other DNA sequences in the sample. V gene TRBV11-2 combines with J gene TRBJ2-7; D is ambiguous. The V end lost 1 base, the J end lost 3 bases, and 7 bases lay between the germline ends. This CDR3 has 13 residues. Germline lookup yields CDR1 SGHAT and CDR2 FQNNGV. CDR3 in DNA: TGTGCCAGCAGCTTAGGAGCTGACTACGAGCAGTACTTC. This sequence encodes CASSLGADYEQYF.

With regard to this clone: A junction boundary mismatches the germline segment, possibly from a read error. The chain joins TRBV7-9 to TRBJ2-7; D possibly corresponds to TRBD1 (6 bases). The CDR3 spans 14 residues. Germline CDR1 is SEHNR and CDR2 is FQNEAQ (reference sequence). The DNA for the CDR3 is TGTTCCAGCAGCTCCCGCACCGGACAGTACGAGCAGTACTTC. It codes for CSSSSRTGQYEQYF.

This clone was seen only a few times. The chain uses TRBV6-5 and TRBJ2-7; D uncertain. Between the trimmed V and J ends, which lost 0 bases and 0 bases, there was a span of 6 bases. This CDR3 has 14 residues. Germline V gives CDR1 MNHEY, CDR2 SVGAGI. The CDR3 region is CASSYSRSSYEQYF. As DNA, the CDR3 is TGTGCCAGCAGTTACTCGCGAAGCTCCTACGAGCAGTACTTC.

J is TRBJ1-1 and V is TRBV5-5; 8 bases agree with TRBD1. The CDR3 extends over 16 amino acids. Germline CDR1 and CDR2: SGHKS and YYEKEE (reference sequence). V was pared by 0 bases and J by 0 bases, with 4 bases of the junction left unmatched. Here the CDR3 reads CASSLDLTGVNTEAFF. In nucleotides, the CDR3 is TGTGCCAGCAGCTTGGATTTGACAGGGGTGAACACTGAAGCTTTCTTT.

The chain joins TRBV6-5 to TRBJ2-2; 9 nucleotides agree with TRBD1. Germline CDR1 MNHEY, CDR2 SVGAGI. The length of the CDR3 is 14 residues. J was trimmed by 4 bases and V by 5 bases; bases with no gene match: 2. Here the CDR3 reads CASSPGQGTGELFF. Written as DNA, the CDR3 is TGTGCCAGCAGTCCGGGACAGGGCACCGGGGAGCTGTTTTTT.

The chain links TRBV29-1 to TRBJ1-3; D is undetermined. CDR1 is SQVTM, CDR2 ANQGSEA, per germline. V was cut by 3 bases and J by 0 bases, with 6 bases left in between. The CDR3 has 13 residues. CDR3 bases: TGCAGCGTTGAGAAGCTCTCTGGAAACACCATATATTTT. It encodes CSVEKLSGNTIYF.

This clone was observed once. The V gene is TRBV28, the J gene TRBJ2-2, with 7 bases matching TRBD1. CDR3 length: 16 amino acids. Germline trimming cut 5 bases from V and 4 bases from J; bases unmatched to any gene: 10. The germline gives CDR1 MDHEN, CDR2 SYDVKM. CDR3 residues: CASSLRYRGPTGELFF. Written as DNA, the CDR3 is TGTGCCAGCAGTCTTCGCTACAGGGGCCCCACCGGGGAGCTGTTTTTT. The whole variable domain, filled in from reference TRBV28 and TRBJ2-2, reads DVKVTQSSRYLVKRTGEKVFLECVQDMDHENMFWYRQDPGLGLRLIYFSYDVKMKEKGDIPEGYSVSREKKERFSLILESASTNQTSMYLCASSLRYRGPTGELFFGEGSRLTVL.

The V gene is TRBV6-1, the J gene TRBJ2-5; 9 bases match TRBD2. Germline V gives CDR1 MNHNS, CDR2 SASEGT. V trimming: 8 bases; J trimming: 4 bases; junction bases outside the gene matches: 5. The CDR3 covers 13 residues. The CDR3 bases are TGTGCCAGCCTACAGCGGGAGGTAGAGACCCAGTACTTC. This encodes CASLQREVETQYF.

Worth noting for this clone: Germline and junction disagree at one end, which may indicate a read error. The V gene is TRBV7-9, the J gene TRBJ1-3; TRBD1 might be the D (5 bases). The germline CDR1 and CDR2 sequences are SEHNR and FQNEAQ (reference sequence). CDR3 size: 16 residues. This chain's CDR3 is CSSSLAGGTGGNTIYF. For the CDR3, the DNA is TGTTCCAGCAGCTTAGCGGGGGGAACTGGAGGAAACACCATATATTTT.

The V and J genes are TRBV7-9 and TRBJ2-3; the D is unclear. Per the germline V gene, CDR1 is SEHNR and CDR2 is FQNEAQ (reference sequence). CDR3 length equals 11 residues. V was pared by 3 bases and J by 4 bases, with 2 bases between. The CDR3 spells CASSFSDTQYF. In nucleotides, the CDR3 is TGTGCCAGCAGCTTCTCAGATACGCAGTATTTT.

This clone appeared once. The V and J genes are TRBV19 and TRBJ1-1; D gene ambiguous. Trimming left V 5 bases short and J 0 bases short, with 19 bases between. Germline loops: CDR1 LNHDA, CDR2 SQIVND (reference sequence). The CDR3 totals 17 residues. CDR3 protein: CASSPSRGQPMNTEAFF. The CDR3, as DNA: TGTGCCAGTAGTCCCAGCCGAGGCCAGCCCATGAACACTGAAGCTTTCTTT. The full variable domain, its missing parts supplied by reference TRBV19 and TRBJ1-1, is DGGITQSPKYLFRKEGQNVTLSCEQNLNHDAMYWYRQDPGQGLRLIYYSQIVNDFQKGDIAEGYSVSREKKESFPLTVTSAQKNPTAFYLCASSPSRGQPMNTEAFFGQGTRLTVV.

The chain is built from TRBV5-4 and TRBJ2-3; TRBD2 matches 13 bases. The germline V gene encodes CDR1 SGHNT and CDR2 YYREEE (reference sequence). V lost 4 bases to trimming and J lost 5 bases; unmatched junction nucleotides: 7. The CDR3 spans 16 residues. The CDR3 region has the DNA TGTGCCAGCAGCCCGGGACTAGCGGGGAAGGGAGATACGCAGTATTTT. Its protein is CASSPGLAGKGDTQYF.

CDR3 in amino acids: CATRTEPPSGYTF. DNA of the CDR3: TGTGCCACCAGAACAGAACCCCCCAGCGGCTACACCTTC. J is TRBJ1-2 and V is TRBV19; D gene unclear. In germline, CDR1 is LNHDA, CDR2 SQIVND (reference sequence). Deletions cut 10 bases from V and 8 bases from J, with 20 bases between. The CDR3 sequence is 13 residues long.

The chain recombines TRBV7-2 with TRBJ2-1; D is ambiguous. The ends were cut back, 1 base at V and 7 bases at J, with 2 bases in the middle. CDR3 length: 11 amino acids. Germline assignment: CDR1 SGHTA and CDR2 FQGNSA. The CDR3 sequence is CASSLVNEQFF. Here the CDR3 DNA reads TGTGCCAGCAGCTTAGTAAATGAGCAGTTCTTC.

V is TRBV27 and J is TRBJ2-1; D gene unclear. Trimming shortened V by 6 bases and J by 9 bases, and 12 bases separated the two germline ends. The germline V gene has CDR1 MNHEY and CDR2 SMNVEV (reference sequence). The CDR3 contains 12 residues. The DNA of the CDR3 is TGTGCCAGCAGCTCCGTCGCAGGTGAGCAGTTCTTC. Amino acids: CASSSVAGEQFF.

The chain employs TRBV7-9 and TRBJ2-3, with a weak D call TRBD2 (6 bases). The germline V gene has CDR1 SEHNR and CDR2 FQNEAQ (reference sequence). V was pared by 2 bases and J by 5 bases, with 17 bases between. This CDR3 is 16 amino acids long. CDR3 in amino acids: CASSLQLASPLDTQYF. The CDR3 bases are TGTGCCAGCAGCTTACAACTAGCTTCCCCATTAGATACGCAGTATTTT.

This clone occurred a few times. The chain joins TRBV5-4 to TRBJ2-7, with no clear D. From germline, CDR1 is SGHNT and CDR2 YYREEE (reference sequence). This CDR3 comprises 12 residues. V was cut by 2 bases and J by 6 bases, with 9 bases left in between. CDR3 region: CASSLYRTEQYF. The DNA for the CDR3 is TGTGCCAGCAGCTTATACAGAACCGAGCAGTACTTC.

The gene calls are TRBV9 and TRBJ2-7, with TRBD1 matching over 8 bases. Germline loops: CDR1 SGDLS, CDR2 YYNGEE. J gave up 1 base and V 3 bases, and 12 bases lay outside the gene matches. This CDR3 is 17 amino acids long. The CDR3 region has the DNA TGTGCCAGCAGCGAAGGTCGACAGGGGATAGCATCCTACGAGCAGTACTTC. It yields the protein CASSEGRQGIASYEQYF.